The 17 T cell receptor beta chains below were found in one sample sequenced in a study of blood T cell repertoires in COVID-19. TCRdb's table, derived via immunoSEQ multiplex PCR, lists solely in-frame clones and lacks some. The data hold 410,000 or so clones, with 80% to 90% observed a single time. The specimen was peripheral blood. These receptors were taken from a woman aged 25 to 39 with active or convalescent COVID-19.

This chain uses TRBV5-1 with TRBJ2-7; perhaps TRBD1 as D (6 bases). Germline CDR1 is SGHRS and CDR2 is YFSETQ. Trimming removed 3 bases at V and 2 bases at J, with 12 bases between. This CDR3 spans 14 amino acids. This CDR3 reads CASSYEGVPYEQYF. The CDR3 nucleotides are TGCGCCAGCAGCTACGAGGGGGTCCCCTACGAGCAGTACTTC.

The chain combines TRBV29-1 with TRBJ1-1; D unclear. Looked up from germline, CDR1 is SQVTM and CDR2 is ANQGSEA. V was shortened by 1 base and J by 3 bases, with 6 bases between the two germline ends. This CDR3 is built from 12 residues. The CDR3 is CSVEGDHTEAFF. DNA of the CDR3: TGCAGCGTTGAAGGCGATCACACTGAAGCTTTCTTT.

About this clone itself: Germline is not matched at one junction end, which may reflect a read error. The gene calls are TRBV5-8 and TRBJ2-3; TRBD2 matches at 11 bases. Germline CDR1 SGHTS, CDR2 YDEGEE. The CDR3 runs 17 residues. CDR3: CASSLESSGGSTDTQYF. The DNA for the CDR3 is TGTGCCAGCAGTTTGGAATCTAGCGGGGGGAGCACAGATACGCAGTATTTT.

This CDR3 is CASSQARAHGTEAFF. In DNA, the CDR3 is TGTGCCAGCAGCCAAGCCAGGGCCCACGGGACTGAAGCTTTCTTT. The chain links TRBV4-2 to TRBJ1-1; D possibly corresponds to TRBD1 (5 bases). Deletions cut 1 base from V and 5 bases from J, with 14 bases between. CDR3 length: 15 residues. The germline V gene has CDR1 LGHNA and CDR2 YNFKEQ.

The V and J genes are TRBV6-5 and TRBJ2-7; TRBD1 aligns across 11 bases. The junction had 8 bases not matched to a gene; V was cut back by 6 bases and J by 7 bases. The CDR3 runs to 14 residues. From germline, CDR1 is MNHEY and CDR2 SVGAGI. CDR3 residues: CASRAGQGGEEQYF. DNA for the CDR3: TGTGCCAGCAGAGCGGGACAGGGGGGTGAGGAGCAGTACTTC.

The J gene is TRBJ2-1, the V gene TRBV29-1; 8 bases align to TRBD1. Germline values: CDR1 SQVTM, CDR2 ANQGSEA. The CDR3 is 15 amino acids. Trimming at V came to 4 bases and at J to 6 bases, leaving 11 bases not matched to a gene. The CDR3 sequence: CSVVPDRGFSNEQFF. DNA of the CDR3: TGCAGCGTTGTCCCCGACAGGGGATTTTCCAATGAGCAGTTCTTC.

CDR3 sequence: CASSLGLDITYEQYF. CDR3 nucleotide sequence: TGTGCCAGCAGCTTAGGCCTGGACATCACCTACGAGCAGTACTTC. This chain joins TRBV13 and TRBJ2-7; TRBD1 is a possible D gene (5 bases). CDR1 is PRHDT and CDR2 is FYEKMQ in the germline V gene (reference sequence). Trimming took off 0 bases at V and 2 bases at J, with 11 bases between the two ends. The CDR3 is 15 residues long.

The chain joins TRBV5-1 to TRBJ2-4; D is perhaps TRBD1 (6 bases). Deletions cut 0 bases from V and 5 bases from J, with 12 bases between. The CDR3 length is 15 residues. Germline-derived CDR1 and CDR2 are SGHRS and YFSETQ. CDR3 loop: CASSLVQGWENIQYF. The DNA of the CDR3 is TGCGCCAGCAGCTTGGTACAGGGATGGGAAAACATTCAGTACTTC.

This clone is a singleton in its sample. CDR3 amino acids: CASRRGGSSYNEQFF. In DNA form, the CDR3 reads TGTGCCAGCAGAAGAGGGGGCAGTTCCTACAATGAGCAGTTCTTC. The rearrangement links TRBV2 to TRBJ2-1, with 7 nucleotides matching TRBD1. With 6 bases clipped from V and 1 base from J, the junction kept 6 bases outside the gene matches. The CDR3 consists of 15 residues. Per germline, CDR1 SNHLY and CDR2 FYNNEI.

V usage is TRBV19 and J usage is TRBJ2-7; 10 bases align to TRBD1. This CDR3 contains 17 residues. V was clipped by 6 bases and J by 2 bases; unmatched bases: 13. The germline CDR1 and CDR2 sequences are LNHDA and SQIVND (reference sequence). CDR3 DNA sequence: TGTGCCAGTAGGCGTAAGGCCGGGACAGGGGACACCTACGAGCAGTACTTC. It specifies CASRRKAGTGDTYEQYF.

The chain is built from TRBV10-3 and TRBJ1-1; D is unclear. The CDR3 contains 15 residues. Germline V CDR1 and CDR2: ENHRY, SYGVKD. Trimming removed 0 bases from V and 0 bases from J, with 8 bases in between. The CDR3 protein is CAISESQILNTEAFF. The DNA of the CDR3 is TGTGCCATCAGTGAGTCCCAGATTTTGAACACTGAAGCTTTCTTT.

V gene TRBV3-1 (or the pseudogene TRBV3-2) combines with J gene TRBJ2-2; the D gene is possibly TRBD2 (6 bases). There are 14 residues in the CDR3. Trimming pared 1 base from V and 6 bases from J, leaving 9 bases between. Germline CDR1 LGHDT, CDR2 YNNKEL (reference sequence). The CDR3 here is CASSQALASGELFF. In DNA, the CDR3 is TGTGCCAGCAGCCAAGCACTAGCTTCCGGGGAGCTGTTTTTT.

The J gene is TRBJ1-1, the V gene TRBV6-5; maybe TRBD1 (6 bases). The length of the CDR3 is 14 residues. Trimming took 8 bases from V and 4 from J, leaving 17 bases between them. Per the germline V gene, CDR1 is MNHEY and CDR2 is SVGAGI. The CDR3 DNA reads TGTGCCAGCTCTATAGGCGGGGGCGTCACTGAAGCTTTCTTT. Its protein is CASSIGGGVTEAFF.

The rearrangement links TRBV11-3 to TRBJ1-1; tentative D call: TRBD1 (5 bases). The CDR3 is 13 amino acids. Germline CDR1 reads SGHNT; CDR2 reads YENEEA. V lost 0 bases, J lost 4 bases, and 6 bases lay in between. The chain's CDR3 is CASSLDRVTEAFF. The CDR3 region has the DNA TGTGCCAGCAGCTTAGACAGGGTCACTGAAGCTTTCTTT.

The chain has TRBV5-5 and TRBJ1-1; D possibly corresponds to TRBD1 (5 bases). Germline loops: CDR1 SGHKS, CDR2 YYEKEE (reference sequence). This CDR3 has 19 amino acids. V shed 0 bases and J shed 5 bases, with 26 bases lying between them. The CDR3 loop reads CASSLGQGLRMRDDTEAFF. Written as DNA, the CDR3 is TGTGCCAGCAGCTTGGGCCAGGGTTTGAGGATGCGAGACGATACTGAAGCTTTCTTT. Full variable domain (remainder filled in from reference TRBV5-5 and TRBJ1-1): DAGVTQSPTHLIKTRGQQVTLRCSPISGHKSVSWYQQVLGQGPQFIFQYYEKEERGRGNFPDRFSARQFPNYSSELNVNALLLGDSALYLCASSLGQGLRMRDDTEAFFGQGTRLTVV.

The chain joins TRBV28 to TRBJ1-2; 9 bases align to TRBD1. Trimming cost V 6 bases and J 0 bases; bases outside gene matches: 14. Germline assignment: CDR1 MDHEN and CDR2 SYDVKM. The CDR3 spans 18 residues. The CDR3 sequence is CASSSIRDRVRANYGYTF. CDR3 DNA sequence: TGTGCCAGCAGCAGTATCCGGGACAGGGTTCGGGCTAACTATGGCTACACCTTC.

CDR3 sequence: CASNGGPGETQYF. The CDR3 nucleotides read TGTGCCAGTAACGGGGGGCCGGGAGAGACCCAGTACTTC. This chain connects TRBV19 to TRBJ2-5, with a possible D match to TRBD2 (7 bases). This CDR3 has 13 amino acids. V lost 7 bases and J lost 4, with 13 bases in between. From germline, CDR1 is LNHDA and CDR2 SQIVND (reference sequence). The full variable domain, with the rest looked up from reference TRBV19 and TRBJ2-5, is DGGITQSPKYLFRKEGQNVTLSCEQNLNHDAMYWYRQDPGQGLRLIYYSQIVNDFQKGDIAEGYSVSREKKESFPLTVTSAQKNPTAFYLCASNGGPGETQYFGPGTRLLVL.